One and the same sample provided the 5 T cell receptor beta chains below, sequenced in a study of blood T cell repertoires in COVID-19. The protocol was immunoSEQ multiplex PCR, while the TCRdb copy is restricted to in-frame clones and leaves out a portion. The sample records roughly 180,000 clones, roughly 85% being singletons. Sequenced input: peripheral blood. Every receptor here comes from a woman between 25 and 40 years old with acute or convalescent COVID-19.

This rearrangement joins TRBV6-5 to TRBJ2-1; a possible D gene is TRBD1 (6 bases). Deletions cut 0 bases from V and 9 bases from J, with 15 bases between. The CDR3 spans 15 residues. Germline V CDR1 and CDR2: MNHEY, SVGAGI. CDR3 amino acids: CASSYSGGGVAEQFF. Here the CDR3 DNA reads TGTGCCAGCAGTTACTCGGGTGGGGGCGTCGCTGAGCAGTTCTTC.

This chain joins TRBV5-1 and TRBJ2-7; 7 bases align to TRBD2. The CDR3 runs to 14 residues. Trimming took 4 bases from V and 1 from J; bases not matched to a gene: 5. Per the germline V gene, CDR1 is SGHRS and CDR2 is YFSETQ. CDR3 bases: TGCGCCAGCAGCGGCGGGAGTTTTTCCTACGAGCAGTACTTC. Protein sequence: CASSGGSFSYEQYF.

This clone was seen a single time. The rearrangement joins TRBV10-1 to TRBJ2-2; perhaps TRBD1 as D (5 bases). CDR3 length: 16 residues. V was cut by 8 bases and J by 6 bases, with 22 bases left in between. The germline V gene has CDR1 WNHNN and CDR2 SYGVQD (reference sequence). CDR3 region: CASCPWGQGEAGELFF. For the CDR3, the DNA is TGCGCCAGCTGTCCGTGGGGCCAGGGTGAGGCCGGGGAGCTGTTTTTT.

This clone was picked up one time. This chain uses TRBV6-2 or TRBV6-3 with TRBJ1-5; D is possibly TRBD1 (6 bases). Germline V gene data show CDR1 as MNHEY and CDR2 as SVGEGT. CDR3 length: 15 amino acids. With 2 bases removed from V and 7 bases from J, the gap between germline ends came to 15 bases. The CDR3, as DNA: TGTGCCAGCAGTTACCTCGACAGGTTCCAGCAGCCCCAGCATTTT. It specifies CASSYLDRFQQPQHF.

CDR3 in DNA: TGTGCCAGCAGTCCGGACAGGCCCGAAGAGACCCAGTACTTC. Its protein is CASSPDRPEETQYF. The rearrangement joins TRBV7-2 to TRBJ2-5, with 7 bases lining up with TRBD1. The V and J ends lost 6 bases and 3 bases, in that order; junction bases with no gene match: 7. CDR3 length: 14 residues. CDR1 is SGHTA and CDR2 is FQGNSA in the germline V gene.